One TCR beta chain is described in this entry. The method was immunoSEQ multiplex PCR; TCRdb's version includes in-frame clones alone and lacks a portion of them. The sample lists approximately 120,000 clones, around 94% occurring once. This sample was included in a study of cytomegalovirus exposure and HLA in healthy donors. Study context: In a later analysis, the roughly 120 validation repertoires were reported to have used the same platform as the 600 to 700 first-cohort repertoires.

The CDR3 has 13 residues. Germline-derived CDR1 and CDR2 are KGHSH and LQKENI. The V gene end was trimmed by 6 bases and the J gene end by 8 bases; junction bases not matched to a gene: 6. The material sequenced was PBMCs. The source of this sequence is a woman between 18 and 30 years old in good health and CMV-seronegative. The rearrangement links TRBV18 to TRBJ2-1, with 8 bases fitting TRBD1. This CDR3 reads CASSTTGVDEQFF. The CDR3 nucleotides are TGTGCCAGCTCGACGACAGGGGTCGATGAGCAGTTCTTC.